What follows describes a single T cell receptor (beta chain). Its target is unknown. Trimming took 5 bases from V and 9 from J, leaving 16 bases between them. The CDR3 is 14 amino acids. Germline V gene lookup returns CDR1 MNHEY and CDR2 SMNVEV (reference sequence). This record comes from a study of shared clonotypes between healthy human individuals. Notes on the study in general: Rarefaction indicated that sorted-subset sequencing remained incomplete although depth was large. What naive subsets generally showed was a larger estimated richness than memory subsets showed. Sampling was confined to blood; repertoires within tissues likely differ.

The protocol was immunoSEQ multiplex PCR, while the TCRdb copy is restricted to in-frame clones and leaves out a portion. The sample carries approximately 530,000 clones, 95% to 96% recorded once. The rearrangement joins TRBV27 to TRBJ2-2, with D perhaps given as TRBD1 or TRBD2 (6 bases each). The sample taken for sequencing was naive CD4+ T cells sorted from blood. Subset noted: CD45RA+ positively selected. This clonotype was sampled from a woman in her thirties in good health. The CDR3 region has the DNA TGTGCCAGCAGTACCTCGGGGGCCTCAAGGGAGCTGTTTTTT. The encoded protein is CASSTSGASRELFF.